The entry that follows covers one T cell receptor beta chain sequence. The sample comes from a study of blood T cell repertoires in COVID-19. Looking at the study overall: Nucleic acid was either cDNA or gDNA, and it came from T cells, B-cell-depleted T cells, or PBMCs.

Original analysis: The assay estimated nucleated cells by amplifying reference gene primers. Measured with immunoSEQ multiplex PCR; TCRdb has only the in-frame clones, and not every one. The V and J calls and the clone size are those of that table, but D and trimming were determined from the DNA. This sample yields 100,000 to 150,000 clones, of which approximately 86% are seen a single time; under 2.5% belongs to the top ten. Germline V lookup: CDR1 MNHEY, CDR2 SVGAGI. The CDR3 extends over 15 amino acids. With V trimmed by 4 bases and J by 4 bases, 9 bases remained unmatched. Recovery among Cohort 3 donors was established by two negative PCRs, clearance, or symptom resolution.

This TCR was sampled from a woman aged 45-65 years who had recovered from COVID-19. The chain employs TRBV6-5 and TRBJ1-1; TRBD1 matches 7 bases. The sample was PBMCs or T cells enriched from blood (not recorded which). CDR3 protein: CASSFGTVGPTEAFF. The CDR3 DNA reads TGTGCCAGCAGTTTCGGGACAGTAGGGCCCACTGAAGCTTTCTTT.